Listed below are T cell receptor beta chains from one sample, sequenced in a study of blood T cell repertoires in COVID-19. TCRdb keeps only in-frame clones here, not all; method: immunoSEQ multiplex PCR. The profile covers fewer than 350,000 clones, with almost 90% appearing a single time and around 0.92% taken by the ten largest. The source material was PBMCs or T cells enriched from blood (not recorded which). The receptors shown here come from a woman aged 25 to 45 who had been exposed to COVID-19. The conserved cysteine and the conserved F or W are not part of the CDR3 here. Clone size appears in some rows only: once, few, many, or a class for an expanded clone.

size,V,J,length,CDR3
-,TRBV27,TRBJ1-5,13,ASSPGSLSNQPQH
-,TRBV13,TRBJ2-1,14,ASSSPPRDRDDEQF
-,TRBV19,TRBJ2-7,13,ASSIAGGVRYEQY
-,TRBV5-4,TRBJ2-1,13,ASSSPGAGGDEQF
few,TRBV7-9,TRBJ2-2,12,ASSRTGETGELF
-,TRBV3-1/TRBV3-2,TRBJ2-2,17,ASSPRFGGKREGSGELF
many,TRBV5-1,TRBJ1-1,13,ASSLGVGGSTEAF
-,TRBV7-9,TRBJ1-3,13,ASSDGTGSGNTIY
-,TRBV6-1,TRBJ2-5,14,ASSEFLGGERETQY
-,TRBV7-9,TRBJ2-3,10,ASSSQSDTQY
-,TRBV18,TRBJ2-7,10,ASSRNSHEQY
-,TRBV29-1,TRBJ2-1,9,SSGRGNEQF
-,TRBV28,TRBJ1-5,13,ASSLGVGDNQPQH
-,TRBV6-5,TRBJ2-1,13,ASSYRGAGLGEQF
once,TRBV16,TRBJ2-3,13,ASSQLAGGTDTQY
-,TRBV10-3,TRBJ1-2,12,AIRYPGQGGGYT